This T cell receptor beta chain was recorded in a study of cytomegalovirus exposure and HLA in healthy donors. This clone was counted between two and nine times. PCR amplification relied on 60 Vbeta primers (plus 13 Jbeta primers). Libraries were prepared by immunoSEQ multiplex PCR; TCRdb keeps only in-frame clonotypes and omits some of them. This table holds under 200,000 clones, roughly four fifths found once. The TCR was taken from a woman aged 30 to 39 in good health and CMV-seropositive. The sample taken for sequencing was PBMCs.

The CDR3 sequence is CASSRGQASYNEQFF. The CDR3 DNA reads as TGTGCCAGCAGCAGAGGACAGGCAAGTTACAATGAGCAGTTCTTC. The rearrangement links TRBV5-8 to TRBJ2-1; 7 bases agree with TRBD1. V lost 4 bases, J lost 4 bases, and 8 bases stayed unmatched. Germline V gives CDR1 SGHTS, CDR2 YDEGEE. The CDR3 is 15 amino acids.